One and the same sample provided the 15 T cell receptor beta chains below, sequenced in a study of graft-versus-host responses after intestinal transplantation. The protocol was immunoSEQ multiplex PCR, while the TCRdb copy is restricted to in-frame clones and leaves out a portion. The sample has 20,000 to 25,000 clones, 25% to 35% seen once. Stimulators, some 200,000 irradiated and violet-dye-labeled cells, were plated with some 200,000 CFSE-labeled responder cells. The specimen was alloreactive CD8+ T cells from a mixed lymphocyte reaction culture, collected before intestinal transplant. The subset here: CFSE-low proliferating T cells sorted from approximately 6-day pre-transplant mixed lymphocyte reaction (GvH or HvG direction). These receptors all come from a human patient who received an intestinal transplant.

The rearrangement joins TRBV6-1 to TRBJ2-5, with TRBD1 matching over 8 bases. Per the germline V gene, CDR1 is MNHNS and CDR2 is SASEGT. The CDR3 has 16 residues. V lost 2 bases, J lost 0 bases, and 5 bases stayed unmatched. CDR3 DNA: TGTGCCAGCAGTGAACAGGGGGCGGCGTACCAAGAGACCCAGTACTTC. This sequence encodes CASSEQGAAYQETQYF.

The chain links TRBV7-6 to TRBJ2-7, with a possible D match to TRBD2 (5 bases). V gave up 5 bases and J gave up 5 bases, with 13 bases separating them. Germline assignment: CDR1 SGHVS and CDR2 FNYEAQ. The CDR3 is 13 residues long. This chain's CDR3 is CASSTPPGNEQYF. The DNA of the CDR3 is TGTGCCAGCAGCACCCCTCCGGGAAACGAGCAGTACTTC.

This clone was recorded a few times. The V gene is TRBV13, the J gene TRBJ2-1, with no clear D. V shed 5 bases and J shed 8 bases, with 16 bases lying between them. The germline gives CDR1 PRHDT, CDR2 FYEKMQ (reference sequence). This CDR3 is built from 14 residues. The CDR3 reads CASSTGFLRDEQFF. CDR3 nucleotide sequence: TGTGCCAGCAGCACCGGGTTCCTTCGCGATGAGCAGTTCTTC. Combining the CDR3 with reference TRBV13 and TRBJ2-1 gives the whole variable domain AAGVIQSPRHLIKEKRETATLKCYPIPRHDTVYWYQQGPGQDPQFLISFYEKMQSDKGSIPDRFSAQQFSDYHSELNMSSLELGDSALYFCASSTGFLRDEQFFGPGTRLTVL.

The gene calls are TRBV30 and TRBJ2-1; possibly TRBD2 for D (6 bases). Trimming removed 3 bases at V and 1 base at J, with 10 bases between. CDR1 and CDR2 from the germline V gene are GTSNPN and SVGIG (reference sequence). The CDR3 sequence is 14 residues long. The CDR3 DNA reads TGTGCCTGGAGGGGGACTCTATCCTACAATGAGCAGTTCTTC. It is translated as CAWRGTLSYNEQFF.

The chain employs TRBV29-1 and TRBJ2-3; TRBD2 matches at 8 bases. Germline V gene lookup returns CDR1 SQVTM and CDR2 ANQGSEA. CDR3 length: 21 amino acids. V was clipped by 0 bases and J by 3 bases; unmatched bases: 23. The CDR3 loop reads CSVEDPASSWDSGAQTDTQYF. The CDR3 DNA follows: TGCAGCGTTGAAGACCCCGCATCCAGTTGGGATAGCGGGGCGCAAACAGATACGCAGTATTTT.

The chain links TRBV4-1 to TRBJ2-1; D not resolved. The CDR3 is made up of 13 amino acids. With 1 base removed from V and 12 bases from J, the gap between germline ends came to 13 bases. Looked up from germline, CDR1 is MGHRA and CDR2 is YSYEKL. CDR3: CASSQVKGKAQFF. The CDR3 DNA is TGCGCCAGCAGCCAAGTGAAGGGCAAGGCGCAGTTCTTC.

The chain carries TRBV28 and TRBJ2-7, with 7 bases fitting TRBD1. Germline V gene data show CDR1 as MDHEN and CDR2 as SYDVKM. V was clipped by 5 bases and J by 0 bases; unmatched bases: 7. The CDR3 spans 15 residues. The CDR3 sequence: CASSPWTGRSYEQYF. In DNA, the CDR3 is TGTGCCAGCAGTCCTTGGACAGGCCGCTCCTACGAGCAGTACTTC.

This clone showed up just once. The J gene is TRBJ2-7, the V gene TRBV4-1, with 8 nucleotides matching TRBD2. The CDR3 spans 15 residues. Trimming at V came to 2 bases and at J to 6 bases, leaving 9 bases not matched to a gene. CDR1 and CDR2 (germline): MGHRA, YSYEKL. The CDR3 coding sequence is TGCGCCAGCAGCCAATTTGTTAGCGGGACCTTCGAGCAGTACTTC. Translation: CASSQFVSGTFEQYF.

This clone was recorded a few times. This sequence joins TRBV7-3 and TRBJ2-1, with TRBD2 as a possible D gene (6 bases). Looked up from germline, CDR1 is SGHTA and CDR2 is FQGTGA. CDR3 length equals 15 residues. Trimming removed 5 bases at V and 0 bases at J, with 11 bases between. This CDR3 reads CASSLGSPSYNEQFF. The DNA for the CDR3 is TGTGCCAGCAGCCTCGGGAGTCCCTCCTACAATGAGCAGTTCTTC.

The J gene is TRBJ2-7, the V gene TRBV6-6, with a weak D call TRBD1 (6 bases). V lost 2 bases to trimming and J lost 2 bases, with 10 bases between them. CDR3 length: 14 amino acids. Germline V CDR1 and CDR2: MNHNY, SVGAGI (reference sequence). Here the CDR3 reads CASSYGGPTYEQYF. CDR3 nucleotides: TGTGCCAGCAGTTACGGGGGCCCTACCTACGAGCAGTACTTC.

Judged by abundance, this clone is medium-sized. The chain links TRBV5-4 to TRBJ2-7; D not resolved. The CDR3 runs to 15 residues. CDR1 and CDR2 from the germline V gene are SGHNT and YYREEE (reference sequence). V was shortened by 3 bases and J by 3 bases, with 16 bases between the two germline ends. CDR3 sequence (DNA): TGTGCCAGCAGCTGGCATGGGATCCCTTACTACGAGCAGTACTTC. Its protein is CASSWHGIPYYEQYF.

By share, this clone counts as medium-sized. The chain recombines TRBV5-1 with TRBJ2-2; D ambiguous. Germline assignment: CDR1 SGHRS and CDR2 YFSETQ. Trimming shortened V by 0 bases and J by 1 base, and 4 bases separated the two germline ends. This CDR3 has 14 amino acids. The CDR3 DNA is TGCGCCAGCAGCTTGGGCCAGAACACCGGGGAGCTGTTTTTT. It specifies CASSLGQNTGELFF. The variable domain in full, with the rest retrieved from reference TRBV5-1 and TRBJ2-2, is KAGVTQTPRYLIKTRGQQVTLSCSPISGHRSVSWYQQTPGQGLQFLFEYFSETQRNKGNFPGRFSGRQFSNSRSEMNVSTLELGDSALYLCASSLGQNTGELFFGEGSRLTVL.

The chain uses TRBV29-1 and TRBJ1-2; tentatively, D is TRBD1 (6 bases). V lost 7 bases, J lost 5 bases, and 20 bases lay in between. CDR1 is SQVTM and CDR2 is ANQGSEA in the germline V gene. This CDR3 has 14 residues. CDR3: CSAPAWRRGYGYTF. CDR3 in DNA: TGCAGCGCTCCGGCCTGGAGGAGGGGGTATGGCTACACCTTC. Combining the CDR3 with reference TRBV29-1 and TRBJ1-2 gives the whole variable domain SAVISQKPSRDICQRGTSLTIQCQVDSQVTMMFWYRQQPGQSLTLIATANQGSEATYESGFVIDKFPISRPNLTFSTLTVSNMSPEDSSIYLCSAPAWRRGYGYTFGSGTRLTVV.

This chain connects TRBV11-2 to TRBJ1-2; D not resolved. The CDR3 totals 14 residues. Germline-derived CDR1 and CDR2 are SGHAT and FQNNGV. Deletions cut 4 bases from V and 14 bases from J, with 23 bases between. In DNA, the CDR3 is TGTGCCAGCAGCTCCACCAGGACCAGCGCCCTCGGTACCTTC. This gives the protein CASSSTRTSALGTF.

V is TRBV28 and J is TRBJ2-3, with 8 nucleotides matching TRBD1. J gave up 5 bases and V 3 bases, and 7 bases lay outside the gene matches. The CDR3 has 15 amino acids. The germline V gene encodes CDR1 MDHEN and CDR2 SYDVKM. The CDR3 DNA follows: TGTGCCAGCAGTTTGGCAGGGGGCTTCAGAGATACGCAGTATTTT. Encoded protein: CASSLAGGFRDTQYF.